This TCR beta chain derives from a study of cytomegalovirus exposure and HLA in healthy donors. Germline V CDR1 and CDR2: MDHEN, SYDVKM. The CDR3 is made up of 13 amino acids. Points on this clone: Its antigen is unidentified. An end of the junction differs from the germline gene, which may be a read error.

With 60 Vbeta and 13 Jbeta primers, the PCR was carried out. Using immunoSEQ multiplex PCR, the repertoire was profiled, and TCRdb retains in-frame clones only, with some absent. The sample lists approximately 110,000 clones, 75% to 85% occurring once. Study observations and caveats: Presence/absence results assume similar sequencing depth per donor, which may not hold.

The TCR comes from a man aged 45-60 years in good health and CMV-seronegative. The V and J genes are TRBV28 and TRBJ2-2; 8 bases are shared with TRBD1. Sequencing used PBMCs. The CDR3 sequence: CAIWTGNTEELFF. The DNA for the CDR3 is TGTGCCATCTGGACAGGGAACACCGAGGAGCTGTTTTTT.